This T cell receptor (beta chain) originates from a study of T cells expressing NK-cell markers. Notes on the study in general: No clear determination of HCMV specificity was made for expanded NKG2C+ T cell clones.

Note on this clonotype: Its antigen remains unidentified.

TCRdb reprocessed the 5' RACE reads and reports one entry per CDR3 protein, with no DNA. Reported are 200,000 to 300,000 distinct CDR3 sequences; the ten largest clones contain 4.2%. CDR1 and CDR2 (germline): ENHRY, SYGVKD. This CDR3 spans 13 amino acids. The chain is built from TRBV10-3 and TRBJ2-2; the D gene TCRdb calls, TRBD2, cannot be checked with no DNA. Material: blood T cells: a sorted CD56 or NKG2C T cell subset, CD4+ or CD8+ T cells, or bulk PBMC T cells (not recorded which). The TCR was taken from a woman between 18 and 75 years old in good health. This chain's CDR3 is CAISDKAAGELFF.